These 28 T cell receptor beta chains originate from one sample sequenced in a study of OX40 agonist ivuxolimab in advanced cancers. TCRdb's copy holds only in-frame clones and misses some; the assay was immunoSEQ multiplex PCR. There are about 100,000 clones in the sample; under 85% occur only once, and roughly 5.5% lies in the top ten. Sequencing was performed on CD4+ or CD8+ T cells sorted from blood, taken in a trial of the OX40 agonist ivuxolimab. The receptors derive from an adult with an advanced solid tumor such as melanoma, head and neck, liver or kidney cancer.

The V gene is TRBV20-1, the J gene TRBJ1-1; 10 bases align to TRBD1. Germline-derived CDR1 and CDR2 are DFQATT and SNEGSKA (reference sequence). The CDR3 covers 11 residues. Losses at the gene ends were 6 bases for V and 10 bases for J; bases not matched to a gene: 5. The CDR3 is CSATGGIGAFF. In DNA, the CDR3 is TGCAGTGCGACAGGGGGCATTGGAGCTTTCTTT.

In its sample, this clone was seen a few times. The chain links TRBV19 to TRBJ1-2, with no clear D. CDR3 length: 15 residues. With 0 bases removed from V and 4 bases from J, the gap between germline ends came to 12 bases. Germline CDR1 and CDR2: LNHDA and SQIVND (reference sequence). CDR3 amino acids: CASSIDLGGTYGYTF. CDR3 DNA: TGTGCCAGTAGTATAGATTTGGGCGGAACCTATGGCTACACCTTC.

V usage is TRBV7-9 and J usage is TRBJ2-7, with D maybe TRBD1 (7 bases). CDR1 and CDR2 (germline): SEHNR, FQNEAQ (reference sequence). V gave up 1 base and J gave up 7 bases, with 20 bases separating them. This CDR3 has 16 residues. CDR3 sequence (DNA): TGTGCCAGCAGCTTAGGGGCAGGGGGGAGTACGCGGGAGCAGTACTTC. Translation gives CASSLGAGGSTREQYF.

V and J are TRBV15 and TRBJ1-5; D is ambiguous. Germline values: CDR1 LNHNV, CDR2 YYDKDF (reference sequence). With 8 bases removed from V and 4 bases from J, the gap between germline ends came to 12 bases. The CDR3 is 13 residues long. CDR3 residues: CATGGSRNQPQHF. The DNA of the CDR3 is TGTGCCACCGGCGGGAGTCGTAATCAGCCCCAGCATTTT.

V usage is TRBV19 and J usage is TRBJ1-2; D uncertain. The CDR3 is 15 residues long. Trimming left V 4 bases short and J 5 bases short, with 17 bases between. The germline CDR1 and CDR2 sequences are LNHDA and SQIVND (reference sequence). CDR3 sequence reads: CASSNGLSEGYGYTF. The DNA of the CDR3 is TGTGCCAGTAGTAATGGGTTGAGCGAGGGATATGGCTACACCTTC.

V is TRBV6-5 and J is TRBJ1-3, with D uncertain. The CDR3 runs to 12 residues. V lost 6 bases to trimming and J lost 1 base, with 4 bases between them. CDR1 is MNHEY, CDR2 SVGAGI, per germline. The CDR3 DNA follows: TGTGCCAGCAGATCTTCTGGAAACACCATATATTTT. This gives the protein CASRSSGNTIYF.

This sequence joins TRBV5-4 and TRBJ2-6; 11 bases match TRBD2. V shed 2 bases and J 4 bases; nucleotides not matched to a gene: 11. The CDR3 runs to 19 residues. CDR1 and CDR2 (germline): SGHNT, YYREEE (reference sequence). CDR3 protein: CASSFRLAGGLPGANVLTF. CDR3 DNA: TGTGCCAGCAGCTTCAGGCTAGCGGGGGGTTTACCCGGGGCCAACGTCCTGACTTTC.

The chain carries TRBV12-5 and TRBJ1-5; D gene ambiguous. The V gene lost 2 bases and the J gene lost 5 bases, with 13 bases spanning the gap. CDR3 length: 15 amino acids. The germline gives CDR1 LGHNT, CDR2 FRNRAP. CDR3 in DNA: TGTGCTAGTGGTTTGATCTCGGGCTCCTATCAGCCCCAGCATTTT. As protein: CASGLISGSYQPQHF. Variable domain in full (rest from reference TRBV12-5 and TRBJ1-5): DARVTQTPRHKVTEMGQEVTMRCQPILGHNTVFWYRQTMMQGLELLAYFRNRAPLDDSGMPKDRFSAEMPDATLATLKIQPSEPRDSAVYFCASGLISGSYQPQHFGDGTRLSIL.

The chain is built from TRBV10-3 and TRBJ2-2, with 9 bases lining up with TRBD1. The CDR3 totals 13 residues. The junction had 1 base not matched to a gene; V was cut back by 6 bases and J by 5 bases. Germline CDR1 reads ENHRY; CDR2 reads SYGVKD. The CDR3 nucleotides read TGTGCCATCAGGACAGGGGGGACCGGGGAGCTGTTTTTT. Translation gives CAIRTGGTGELFF.

The chain links TRBV6-5 to TRBJ2-7; D unresolved. This CDR3 is 16 amino acids long. Trimming took 4 bases from V and 3 from J, leaving 19 bases between them. Germline loops: CDR1 MNHEY, CDR2 SVGAGI. CDR3 residues: CASSSQNPWWGYEQYF. In DNA, the CDR3 is TGTGCCAGCAGTTCCCAGAACCCCTGGTGGGGCTACGAGCAGTACTTC.

The chain couples TRBV7-8 to TRBJ2-6; no firm D call. Germline CDR1 is SGHVS and CDR2 is FQNEAQ. The ends were cut back, 2 bases at V and 0 bases at J, with 14 bases in the middle. This CDR3 region has 18 residues. CDR3 in amino acids: CASSLNSGRLSGANVLTF. The CDR3 nucleotides read TGTGCCAGCAGCTTAAACTCCGGACGCCTCTCTGGGGCCAACGTCCTGACTTTC.

This rearrangement joins TRBV10-3 to TRBJ2-3, with 12 bases identical to TRBD2. Germline trimming cut 6 bases from V and 3 bases from J; bases unmatched to any gene: 7. Per germline, CDR1 ENHRY and CDR2 SYGVKD. The CDR3 has 16 residues. CDR3 in amino acids: CAISPGLAGGTDTQYF. The DNA for the CDR3 is TGTGCCATCAGCCCGGGACTAGCGGGTGGAACAGATACGCAGTATTTT.

The genes are TRBV4-1 and TRBJ2-5, with 11 bases lining up with TRBD2. Trimming cost V 0 bases and J 4 bases; bases outside gene matches: 7. CDR1 is MGHRA and CDR2 is YSYEKL in the germline V gene. This CDR3 contains 17 residues. Here the CDR3 reads CASSQDGTSGSAETQYF. The CDR3 DNA follows: TGCGCCAGCAGCCAAGACGGTACTAGCGGGAGTGCAGAGACCCAGTACTTC.

The chain is built from TRBV7-6 and TRBJ1-1; D may be TRBD1 (5 bases). V was trimmed by 5 bases and J by 1 base, leaving 14 bases between them. Germline V gene data show CDR1 as SGHVS and CDR2 as FNYEAQ. The CDR3 totals 15 residues. CDR3 loop: CASSPRVGTNTEAFF. The CDR3 DNA follows: TGTGCCAGCAGCCCTCGGGTGGGGACGAACACTGAAGCTTTCTTT.

The chain joins TRBV7-2 to TRBJ1-2; no clear D. V lost 5 bases and J 5 bases, leaving 12 bases between the germline ends. Germline loops: CDR1 SGHTA, CDR2 FQGNSA. The CDR3 is made up of 13 amino acids. CDR3 amino acids: CASSPPGGYGYTF. The CDR3 nucleotides are TGTGCCAGCAGCCCTCCGGGTGGGTATGGCTACACCTTC.

A word on this clone: At one end, the junction sequence differs from germline, possibly due to a read error. The same CDR3 arises from other DNA sequences in this sample as well. The CDR3, as DNA: TGTGCCAGCAGCTTGTCCGGAGAGCTGTTTTTT. Its protein product is CASSLSGELFF. The chain is built from TRBV5-6 and TRBJ2-2; no firm D call. From germline, CDR1 is SGHDT and CDR2 YYEEEE. CDR3 length: 11 amino acids.

This sequence joins TRBV14 and TRBJ2-2, with D perhaps TRBD2 (5 bases). V lost 4 bases to trimming and J lost 2 bases, with 8 bases between them. CDR3 size: 14 residues. The germline V gene encodes CDR1 SGHDN and CDR2 FVKESK. CDR3 DNA sequence: TGTGCCAGCAGCCGAACTAGAAACACCGGGGAGCTGTTTTTT. This sequence encodes CASSRTRNTGELFF.

The J gene is TRBJ1-4, the V gene TRBV7-2; D might be TRBD1 (6 bases). The CDR3 is 15 amino acids. The V end lost 3 bases, the J end lost 8 bases, and 16 bases lay between the germline ends. The germline gives CDR1 SGHTA, CDR2 FQGNSA. CDR3 bases: TGTGCCAGCAGCTTCTGGGGGGCTATTAACGAAAAACTGTTTTTT. Protein: CASSFWGAINEKLFF. The entire variable domain, with the rest obtained from reference TRBV7-2 and TRBJ1-4, is as follows: GAGVSQSPSNKVTEKGKDVELRCDPISGHTALYWYRQSLGQGLEFLIYFQGNSAPDKSGLPSDRFSAERTGGSVSTLTIQRTQQEDSAVYLCASSFWGAINEKLFFGSGTQLSVL.

The chain employs TRBV10-2 and TRBJ2-7; D ambiguous. This CDR3 region has 11 residues. The V gene's germline CDR1 is WSHSY and CDR2 SAAADI. Trimming removed 5 bases at V and 6 bases at J, with 8 bases between. CDR3 loop: CASSLGGEQYF. CDR3 in DNA: TGCGCCAGCAGTCTTGGCGGCGAGCAGTACTTC.

CDR3: CASTTGSTDTQYF. CDR3 nucleotide sequence: TGTGCCAGCACAACAGGCAGCACAGATACGCAGTATTTT. The gene calls are TRBV11-1 and TRBJ2-3; D may be TRBD1 (5 bases). CDR1 SGHAT and CDR2 FQDESV come from the germline V gene (reference sequence). V was pared by 7 bases and J by 0 bases, with 8 bases between. The CDR3 totals 13 residues.

This clone has more than one count but fewer than ten. The V call is TRBV7-2, the J call TRBJ2-5; unclear D gene. The CDR3 covers 15 residues. The germline V gene encodes CDR1 SGHTA and CDR2 FQGNSA. V was shortened by 5 bases and J by 5 bases, with 18 bases between the two germline ends. CDR3 nucleotide sequence: TGTGCCAGCAGCCAAATTCAGACGTTTTCGGAGACCCAGTACTTC. Its translation is CASSQIQTFSETQYF.

The chain links TRBV12-2 to TRBJ2-3; TRBD2, the D gene given by the table, was not confirmed from the DNA. TRBV12-2 is a pseudogene segment. This CDR3 region has 16 residues. The CDR3, as DNA: TGTGCAAGTCGCCCTAGTTGGCTAGCGGTCACAGATACGCAGTATTTT. Amino acids: CASRPSWLAVTDTQYF.

CDR3 coding DNA: TGTGCTAGTGGTTTGGTTGCCGACGGACAGGGGGCGCGACAGCCCCAGCATTTT. Protein product: CASGLVADGQGARQPQHF. The J gene is TRBJ1-5, the V gene TRBV12-5, with 11 bases that match TRBD1. This CDR3 spans 18 amino acids. V lost 0 bases to trimming and J lost 7 bases; unmatched junction nucleotides: 11. CDR1 and CDR2 from the germline V gene are LGHNT and FRNRAP. The whole variable domain, remainder taken from reference TRBV12-5 and TRBJ1-5, is DARVTQTPRHKVTEMGQEVTMRCQPILGHNTVFWYRQTMMQGLELLAYFRNRAPLDDSGMPKDRFSAEMPDATLATLKIQPSEPRDSAVYFCASGLVADGQGARQPQHFGDGTRLSIL.

CDR3 sequence (DNA): TGCGCCAGCAGCCAAGAGGGGGAGAAGGATCAGCCCCAGCATTTT. It codes for CASSQEGEKDQPQHF. This rearrangement joins TRBV4-1 to TRBJ1-5; D might be TRBD1 (5 bases). Germline V lookup: CDR1 MGHRA, CDR2 YSYEKL. The CDR3 is 15 amino acids. V was cut by 0 bases and J by 5 bases, with 11 bases left in between.

This clone turned up a few times. The chain couples TRBV5-6 to TRBJ1-1; D is uncertain. Trimming stripped 0 bases from V and 1 base from J, with 4 bases between. Germline CDR1 SGHDT, CDR2 YYEEEE. This CDR3 is 13 amino acids long. CDR3 in amino acids: CASSLGSNTEAFF. The DNA for the CDR3 is TGTGCCAGCAGCTTGGGGTCGAACACTGAAGCTTTCTTT.

The CDR3 region is CASSLASGSSYNEQFF. In DNA form, the CDR3 reads TGTGCCAGCTCACTGGCTAGCGGAAGCTCCTACAATGAGCAGTTCTTC. The gene calls are TRBV18 and TRBJ2-1; 7 nucleotides align to TRBD2. Trimming took 4 bases from V and 0 from J; bases not matched to a gene: 6. The CDR3 loop spans 16 amino acids. CDR1 and CDR2 (germline): KGHSH, LQKENI.

The chain recombines TRBV4-3 with TRBJ1-6; no clear D gene. The CDR3 is 17 amino acids. CDR1 and CDR2 from the germline V gene are LGHNA and YSLEER. The V gene lost 4 bases and the J gene lost 0 bases, with 13 bases spanning the gap. Here the CDR3 reads CASSPRDVISYNSPLHF. For the CDR3, the DNA is TGCGCCAGCAGCCCTAGAGACGTGATCTCCTATAATTCACCCCTCCACTTT.

The chain links TRBV18 to TRBJ2-1; D is possibly TRBD2 (6 bases). The CDR3 has 14 amino acids. Trimming took off 6 bases at V and 5 bases at J, with 14 bases between the two ends. CDR1 is KGHSH and CDR2 is LQKENI in the germline V gene. As DNA, the CDR3 is TGTGCCAGCTCTCTTATGACGGGGGACAATGAGCAGTTCTTC. Protein sequence: CASSLMTGDNEQFF.